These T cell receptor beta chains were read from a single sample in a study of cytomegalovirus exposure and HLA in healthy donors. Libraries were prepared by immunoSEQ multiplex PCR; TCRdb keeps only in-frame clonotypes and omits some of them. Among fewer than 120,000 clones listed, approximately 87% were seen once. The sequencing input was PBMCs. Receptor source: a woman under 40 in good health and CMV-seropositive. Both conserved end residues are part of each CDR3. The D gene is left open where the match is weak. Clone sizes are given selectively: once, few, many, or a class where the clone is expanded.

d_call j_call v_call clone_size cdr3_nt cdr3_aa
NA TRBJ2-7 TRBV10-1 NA TGCGCCAGCAGCTCGGGGAGGACAGGGAGGGCCTACGAGCAGTACTTC CASSSGRTGRAYEQYF
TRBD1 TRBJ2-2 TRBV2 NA TGTGCCAGCACGGGTGCAGGGGGCTTAGTCGGGGAGCTGTTTTTT CASTGAGGLVGELFF
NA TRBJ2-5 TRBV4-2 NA TGTGCCAGCAGCCATGGAAGCGGGCTGGAGACCCAGTACTTC CASSHGSGLETQYF
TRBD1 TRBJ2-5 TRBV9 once TGTGCCAGCAGCGTAGGGGGACAGATAGTTCAAGAGACCCAGTACTTC CASSVGGQIVQETQYF
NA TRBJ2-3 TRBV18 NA TGTGCCAGCTCACCACCGTCGGGAAACACAGATACGCAGTATTTT CASSPPSGNTDTQYF
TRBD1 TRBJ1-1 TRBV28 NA TGTGCCAGCACCCAAAGGGACAGCAAAGCTTTCTTT CASTQRDSKAFF
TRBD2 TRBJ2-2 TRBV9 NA TGTGCCAGCAGCGTCGGACTAGCGGGGGGTTTGCACGGGGAGCTGTTTTTT CASSVGLAGGLHGELFF
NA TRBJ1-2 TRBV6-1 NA TGTGCCAGCAGTGAAAAGGAGAACTATGGCTACACCTTC CASSEKENYGYTF
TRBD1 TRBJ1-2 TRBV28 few TGTGCCAGCTGGACAGGGGGCGCGTTAGGATATGGCTACACCTTC CASWTGGALGYGYTF
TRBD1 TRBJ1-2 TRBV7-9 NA TGTGCCAGCAGCTCAGGACAGGGGTTTTGGGATGGCTACACCTTC CASSSGQGFWDGYTF
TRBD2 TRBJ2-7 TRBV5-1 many TGCGCCAGCAGCTCAACCGGGACTAGCGGGAGTAAGCAGTACTTC CASSSTGTSGSKQYF
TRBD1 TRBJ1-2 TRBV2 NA TGTGCCAGCAGTGCTCGGCAGGGGGCAGGGGGCTACACCTTC CASSARQGAGGYTF
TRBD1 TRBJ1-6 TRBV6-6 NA TGTGCCAGTTACGACGGGACAGGCACACCCCTCCACTTT CASYDGTGTPLHF
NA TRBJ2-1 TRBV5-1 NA TGCGCCAGCAGCTTGGCAGGGGGACTCTCCTACAATGAGCAGTTCTTC CASSLAGGLSYNEQFF
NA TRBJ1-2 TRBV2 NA TGTGCCAGCCCCGGAGGGGTTTATGGCTACACCTTC CASPGGVYGYTF
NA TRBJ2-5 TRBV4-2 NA TGTGCCAGCAGCCGTCTACACCAAGAGACCCAGTACTTC CASSRLHQETQYF
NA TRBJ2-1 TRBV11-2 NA TGTGCCAGCAGCTTAGGAGGGCGGTACAATGAGCAGTTCTTC CASSLGGRYNEQFF
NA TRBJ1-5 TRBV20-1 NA TGCAGTGCTGGGGAGGTTCAGCCCCAGCATTTT CSAGEVQPQHF
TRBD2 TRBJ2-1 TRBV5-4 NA TGTGCCAGCAGCCCCAGGGTAGCGGGAGGTTCCTACAATGAGCAGTTCTTC CASSPRVAGGSYNEQFF
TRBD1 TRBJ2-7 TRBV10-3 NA TGTGCCATCAGCTTACAGGGGGTGCCCTACGAGCAGTACTTC CAISLQGVPYEQYF
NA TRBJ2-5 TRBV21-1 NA TGTGCCAGCAGCAAAAATAAGGAGTACCAAGAGACCCAGTACTTC CASSKNKEYQETQYF
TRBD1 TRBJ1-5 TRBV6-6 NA TGTGCCAGCAGTATACAGGGGACCCATCAGCCCCAGCATTTT CASSIQGTHQPQHF
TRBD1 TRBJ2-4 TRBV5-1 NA TGCGCCAGCAGCTCACAGGGGGTAGGGAACATTCAGTACTTC CASSSQGVGNIQYF
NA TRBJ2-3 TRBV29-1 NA TGCAGCGTGCTGGACAGTAGCACAGATACGCAGTATTTT CSVLDSSTDTQYF
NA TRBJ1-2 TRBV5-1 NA TGCGCCAGCAGCTCACGGCCAGGCACGGGATATGGCTACACCTTC CASSSRPGTGYGYTF
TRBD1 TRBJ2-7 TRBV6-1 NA TGTGCCAGCATTTTCGGGACAGGGTCCTACGAGCAGTACTTC CASIFGTGSYEQYF
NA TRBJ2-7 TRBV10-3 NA TGTGCCATCAGTGAAGGACTCCCGTCGTCCTACGAGCAGTACTTC CAISEGLPSSYEQYF
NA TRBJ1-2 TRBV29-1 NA TGCAGCGTTGGAGGAAGCTATGGCTACACCTTC CSVGGSYGYTF
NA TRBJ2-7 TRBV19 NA TGTGCCAGTAGTATGGGCAGCCACGAGCAGTACTTC CASSMGSHEQYF
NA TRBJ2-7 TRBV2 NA TGTGCCAGCACTGAAGACACCTACGAGCAGTACTTC CASTEDTYEQYF
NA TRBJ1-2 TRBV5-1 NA TGCGCCAGCAGCTTAACACAGTCTGGCTACACCTTC CASSLTQSGYTF
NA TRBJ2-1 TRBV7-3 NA TGTGCCAGCAGCTCGACGGAGGGAAGGGGTTACAATGAGCAGTTCTTC CASSSTEGRGYNEQFF
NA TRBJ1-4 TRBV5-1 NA TGCGCCAGCAGTTACCAGGGCATTAATGAAAAACTGTTTTTT CASSYQGINEKLFF
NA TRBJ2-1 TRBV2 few TGTGCCACCAGACGGGACCCCGGGAGCAATGAGCAGTTCTTC CATRRDPGSNEQFF
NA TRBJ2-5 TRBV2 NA TGTGCCAGCAGTAAGAACAGCCAAGAGACCCAGTACTTC CASSKNSQETQYF
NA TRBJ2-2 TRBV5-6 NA TGTGCCAGCAGCTTTAGGAACACCGGGGAGCTGTTTTTT CASSFRNTGELFF
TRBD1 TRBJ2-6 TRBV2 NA TGTGCCAGCAAAGGGACAGGGTTTTTTATGGGGGCCAACGTCCTGACTTTC CASKGTGFFMGANVLTF
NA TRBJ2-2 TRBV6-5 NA TGTGCCAGCAGTTATCAGAACACCGGGGAGCTGTTTTTT CASSYQNTGELFF
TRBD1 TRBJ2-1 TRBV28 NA TGTGCCAGCAGTTCGGGACAGGCGACACGGGATGAGCAGTTCTTC CASSSGQATRDEQFF
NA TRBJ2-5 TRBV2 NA TGTGCCAGCAGACCCTGGGCAGAAGAGACCCAGTACTTC CASRPWAEETQYF
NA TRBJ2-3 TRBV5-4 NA TGTGCCAGCAGCTTGGGAGGGGGGGTGGATACGCAGTATTTT CASSLGGGVDTQYF
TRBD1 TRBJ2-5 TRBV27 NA TGTGCCAGCAGCTACAGGGGATCGGAGACCCAGTACTTC CASSYRGSETQYF
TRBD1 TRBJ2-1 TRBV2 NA TGTGCCAGCATTGGGAACAGGGGGACCTACAATGAGCAGTTCTTC CASIGNRGTYNEQFF
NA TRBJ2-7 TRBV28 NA TGTGCCAGCAGTTTCACGGGTCGGGTTAGCGTCGAGCAGTACTTC CASSFTGRVSVEQYF
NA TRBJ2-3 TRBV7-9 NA TGTGCCAGCAGCTTATTAGCTTGGGGCCCCACAGATACGCAGTATTTT CASSLLAWGPTDTQYF
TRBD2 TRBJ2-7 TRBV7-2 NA TGTGCCAGCAGCTTACGGACTAGCGGGAGGGTCCCCTACGAGCAGTACTTC CASSLRTSGRVPYEQYF
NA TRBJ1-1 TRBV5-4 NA TGTGCCAGCCGCAGCCAGGGCAGTATGAACACTGAAGCTTTCTTT CASRSQGSMNTEAFF